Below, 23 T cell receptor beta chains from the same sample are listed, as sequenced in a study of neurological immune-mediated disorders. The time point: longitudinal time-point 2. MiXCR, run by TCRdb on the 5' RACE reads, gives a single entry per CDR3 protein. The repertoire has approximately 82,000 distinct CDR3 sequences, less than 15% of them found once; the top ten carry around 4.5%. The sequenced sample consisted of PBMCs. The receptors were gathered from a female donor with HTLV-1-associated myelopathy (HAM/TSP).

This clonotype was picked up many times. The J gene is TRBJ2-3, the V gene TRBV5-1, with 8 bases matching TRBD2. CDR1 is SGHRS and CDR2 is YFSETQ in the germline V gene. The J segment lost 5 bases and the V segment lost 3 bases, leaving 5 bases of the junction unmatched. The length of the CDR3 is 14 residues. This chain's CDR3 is CASSSQTSEDTQYF. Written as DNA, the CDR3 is TGCGCCAGCAGCTCCCAGACTAGCGAAGATACGCAGTATTTT.

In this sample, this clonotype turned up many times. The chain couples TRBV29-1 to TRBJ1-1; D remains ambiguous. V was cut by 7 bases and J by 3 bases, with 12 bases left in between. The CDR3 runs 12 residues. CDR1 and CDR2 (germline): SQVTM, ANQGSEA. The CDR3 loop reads CSGGGTYTEAFF. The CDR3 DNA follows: TGCAGCGGTGGAGGAACTTACACTGAAGCTTTCTTT.

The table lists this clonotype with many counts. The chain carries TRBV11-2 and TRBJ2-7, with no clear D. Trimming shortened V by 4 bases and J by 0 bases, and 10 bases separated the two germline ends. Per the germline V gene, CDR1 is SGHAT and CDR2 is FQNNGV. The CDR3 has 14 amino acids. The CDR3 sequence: CASSSQQFSYEQYF. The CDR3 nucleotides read TGTGCCAGCAGCTCCCAACAATTCTCCTACGAGCAGTACTTC. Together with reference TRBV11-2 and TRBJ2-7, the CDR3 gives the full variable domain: EAGVAQSPRYKIIEKRQSVAFWCNPISGHATLYWYQQILGQGPKLLIQFQNNGVVDDSQLPKDRFSAERLKGVDSTLKIQPAKLEDSAVYLCASSSQQFSYEQYFGPGTRLTVT.

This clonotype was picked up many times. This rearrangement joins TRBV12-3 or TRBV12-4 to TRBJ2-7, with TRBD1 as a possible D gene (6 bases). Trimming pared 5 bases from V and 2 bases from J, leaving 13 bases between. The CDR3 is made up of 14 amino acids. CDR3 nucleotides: TGTGCCAGCAGTGCCGGGACACTGACCTACGAGCAGTACTTC. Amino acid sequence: CASSAGTLTYEQYF.

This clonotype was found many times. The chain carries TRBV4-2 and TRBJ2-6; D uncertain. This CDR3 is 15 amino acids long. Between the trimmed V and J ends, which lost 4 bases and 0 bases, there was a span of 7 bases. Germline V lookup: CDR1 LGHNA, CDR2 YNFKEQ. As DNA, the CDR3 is TGTGCCAGCAGCCCGATTTCCTCTGGGGCCAACGTCCTGACTTTC. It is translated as CASSPISSGANVLTF.

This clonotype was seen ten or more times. The CDR3 DNA follows: TGTGCCAGCAGTTTAGGCGGCAGGGGCAACACTGAAGCTTTCTTT. Its protein is CASSLGGRGNTEAFF. This chain joins TRBV12-3 or TRBV12-4 and TRBJ1-1; a weak D match, TRBD1 (6 bases). There are 15 residues in the CDR3. The ends were cut back, 1 base at V and 2 bases at J, with 11 bases in the middle.

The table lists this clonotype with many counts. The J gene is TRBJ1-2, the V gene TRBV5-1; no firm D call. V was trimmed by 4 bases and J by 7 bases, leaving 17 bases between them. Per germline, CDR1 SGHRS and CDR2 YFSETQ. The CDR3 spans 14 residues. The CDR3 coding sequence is TGCGCCAGCAGCCCCCTGACCCAGAGCGGTGGCTACACCTTC. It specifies CASSPLTQSGGYTF.

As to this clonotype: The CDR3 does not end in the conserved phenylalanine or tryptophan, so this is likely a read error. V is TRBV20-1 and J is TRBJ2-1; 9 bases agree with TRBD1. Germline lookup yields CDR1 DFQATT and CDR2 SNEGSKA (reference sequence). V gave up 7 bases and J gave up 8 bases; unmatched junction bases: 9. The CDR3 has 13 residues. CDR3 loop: CSGPGQGLDEQFV. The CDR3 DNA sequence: TGCAGTGGGCCGGGACAGGGACTCGATGAGCAGTTCGTC.

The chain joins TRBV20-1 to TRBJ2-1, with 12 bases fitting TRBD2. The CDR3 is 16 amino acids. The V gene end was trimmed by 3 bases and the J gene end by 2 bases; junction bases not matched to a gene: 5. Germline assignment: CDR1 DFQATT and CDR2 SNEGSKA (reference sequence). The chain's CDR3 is CSASETSGGAYNEQFF. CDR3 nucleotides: TGCAGTGCTAGTGAGACTAGCGGGGGAGCCTACAATGAGCAGTTCTTC.

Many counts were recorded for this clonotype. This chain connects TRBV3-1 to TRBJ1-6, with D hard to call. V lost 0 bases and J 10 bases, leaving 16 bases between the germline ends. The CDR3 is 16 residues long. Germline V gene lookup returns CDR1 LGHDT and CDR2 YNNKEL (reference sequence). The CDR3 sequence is CASSQEQRAVSSPLHF. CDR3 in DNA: TGTGCCAGCAGCCAAGAGCAGAGGGCAGTGTCCTCACCCCTCCACTTT.

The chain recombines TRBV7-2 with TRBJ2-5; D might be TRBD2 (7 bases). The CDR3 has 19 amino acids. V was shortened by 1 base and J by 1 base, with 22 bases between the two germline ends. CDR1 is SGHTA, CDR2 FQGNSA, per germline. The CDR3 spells CASSLGPPLARGSQETQYF. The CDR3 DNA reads TGTGCCAGCAGCTTAGGGCCCCCACTAGCGAGGGGGTCCCAAGAGACCCAGTACTTC.

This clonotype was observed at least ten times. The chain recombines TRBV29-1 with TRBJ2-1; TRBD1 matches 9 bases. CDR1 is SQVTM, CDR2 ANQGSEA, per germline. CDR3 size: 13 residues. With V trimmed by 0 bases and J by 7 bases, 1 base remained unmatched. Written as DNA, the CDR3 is TGCAGCGTTGAAGAACAGGGGGCAAATGAGCAGTTCTTC. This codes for CSVEEQGANEQFF.

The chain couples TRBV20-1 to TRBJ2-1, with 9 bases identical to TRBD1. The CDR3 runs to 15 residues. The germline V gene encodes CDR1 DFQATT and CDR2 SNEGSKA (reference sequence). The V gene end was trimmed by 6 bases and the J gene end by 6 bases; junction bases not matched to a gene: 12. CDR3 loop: CSALPPGQGRNEQFF. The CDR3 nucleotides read TGCAGTGCCTTACCCCCAGGACAGGGGCGCAATGAGCAGTTCTTC.

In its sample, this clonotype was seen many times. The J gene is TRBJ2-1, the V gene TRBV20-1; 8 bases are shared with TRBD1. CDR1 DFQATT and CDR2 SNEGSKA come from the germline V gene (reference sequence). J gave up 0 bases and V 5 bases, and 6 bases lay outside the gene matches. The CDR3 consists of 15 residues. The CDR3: CSAPRTGSSYNEQFF. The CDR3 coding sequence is TGCAGTGCTCCAAGGACAGGGAGCTCCTACAATGAGCAGTTCTTC.

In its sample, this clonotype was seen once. For the CDR3, the DNA is TGCGCCAGCAGCGGAGAACTAGCGGGGGGGCCCAATACGCAGTATTTT. Amino acid sequence: CASSGELAGGPNTQYF. This chain uses TRBV5-1 with TRBJ2-3; 13 bases agree with TRBD2. This CDR3 has 16 residues. With V trimmed by 4 bases and J by 7 bases, 9 bases remained unmatched. Germline CDR1 is SGHRS and CDR2 is YFSETQ.

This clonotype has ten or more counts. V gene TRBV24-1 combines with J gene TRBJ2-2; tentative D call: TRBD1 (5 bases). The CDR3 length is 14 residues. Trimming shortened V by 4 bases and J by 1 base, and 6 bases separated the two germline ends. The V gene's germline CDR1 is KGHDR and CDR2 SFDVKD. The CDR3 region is CATSETVNTGELFF. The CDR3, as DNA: TGTGCCACCAGTGAGACAGTGAACACCGGGGAGCTGTTTTTT.

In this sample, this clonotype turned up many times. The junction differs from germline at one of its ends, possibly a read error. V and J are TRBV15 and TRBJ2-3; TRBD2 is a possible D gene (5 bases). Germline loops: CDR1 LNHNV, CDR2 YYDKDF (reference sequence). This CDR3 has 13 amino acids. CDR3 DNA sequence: TGTGCTACCAGCAGAGACTACACAGATACGCAGTATTTT. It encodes CATSRDYTDTQYF.

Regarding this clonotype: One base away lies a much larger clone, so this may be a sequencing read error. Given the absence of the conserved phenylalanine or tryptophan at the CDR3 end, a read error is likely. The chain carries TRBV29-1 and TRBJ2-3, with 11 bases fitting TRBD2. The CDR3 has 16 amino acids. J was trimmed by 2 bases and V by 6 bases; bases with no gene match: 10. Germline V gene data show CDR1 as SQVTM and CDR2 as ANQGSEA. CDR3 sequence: CSVLGLAGGSTDTQYY. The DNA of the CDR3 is TGCAGCGTCCTCGGGCTAGCGGGGGGCTCCACAGATACGCAGTATTAT.

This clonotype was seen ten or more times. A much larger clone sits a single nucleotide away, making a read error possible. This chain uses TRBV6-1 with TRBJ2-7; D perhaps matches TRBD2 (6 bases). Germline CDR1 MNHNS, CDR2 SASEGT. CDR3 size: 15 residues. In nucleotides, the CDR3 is TGTGTCAGCAGTGAAGGAGGGTCACATTCCTACGAGCAGTACTTC. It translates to CVSSEGGSHSYEQYF.

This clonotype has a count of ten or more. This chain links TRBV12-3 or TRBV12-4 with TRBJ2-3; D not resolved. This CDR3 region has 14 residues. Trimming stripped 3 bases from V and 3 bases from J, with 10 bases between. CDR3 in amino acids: CASSLFFPTDTQYF. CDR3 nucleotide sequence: TGTGCCAGCAGTTTGTTTTTCCCTACAGATACGCAGTATTTT.

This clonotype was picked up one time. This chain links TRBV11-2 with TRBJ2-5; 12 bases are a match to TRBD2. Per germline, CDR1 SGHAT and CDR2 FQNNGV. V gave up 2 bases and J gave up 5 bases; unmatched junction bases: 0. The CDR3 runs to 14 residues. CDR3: CASSLTSGRETQYF. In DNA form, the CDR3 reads TGTGCCAGCAGCTTAACTAGCGGGAGGGAGACCCAGTACTTC.

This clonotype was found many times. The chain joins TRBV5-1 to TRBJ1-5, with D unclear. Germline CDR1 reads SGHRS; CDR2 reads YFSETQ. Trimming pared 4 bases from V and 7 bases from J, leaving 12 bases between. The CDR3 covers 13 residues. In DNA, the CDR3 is TGCGCCAGCAGCGACGGACCCGGCCAGCCCCAGCATTTT. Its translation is CASSDGPGQPQHF.

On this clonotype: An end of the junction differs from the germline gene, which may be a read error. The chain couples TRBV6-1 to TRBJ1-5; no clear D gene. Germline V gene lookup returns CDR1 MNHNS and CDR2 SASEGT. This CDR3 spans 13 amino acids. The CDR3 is CVSSVYSNQPQHF. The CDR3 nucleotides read TGTGTCAGCAGTGTGTATAGCAATCAGCCCCAGCATTTT.